Following are 27 T cell receptor beta chains from one sample sequenced in a study of shared clonotypes between healthy human individuals. Only in-frame clones appear in the TCRdb table, and some are missing; sequencing was by immunoSEQ multiplex PCR. Of about 2.1 million clones listed, just over 90% are singletons. Naivety among CD8 cells was defined by CD45RO negativity and positive CCR7 selection, thereby excluding terminally differentiated effector memory CD45RA+ cells. Specimen: naive CD8+ T cells from PBMCs. The receptors derive from a man aged 18 to 30 in good health. Some clones in this sample may be carry-over from other donors' samples.

This chain connects TRBV29-1 to TRBJ2-5, with 8 bases identical to TRBD1. The end of the DNA fits TRBJ2-7 better, so the J call may be wrong. This CDR3 has 14 amino acids. Germline lookup yields CDR1 SQVTM and CDR2 ANQGSEA. The DNA of the CDR3 is TGCAGCGTTGGCGGGACAGGAAGCTCCTACGAGCAGTACTTC. Translated: CSVGGTGSSYEQYF.

This chain uses TRBV28 with TRBJ2-2, with unresolved D. CDR1 is MDHEN, CDR2 SYDVKM, per germline. This CDR3 spans 15 amino acids. V was clipped by 6 bases and J by 2 bases, with 13 bases between them. The CDR3 DNA follows: TGTGCCAGCAGCACGGAAATCTTTAACACCGGGGAGCTGTTTTTT. Translation: CASSTEIFNTGELFF.

The V call is TRBV28, the J call TRBJ2-3; TRBD2 aligns across 8 bases. The CDR3 loop spans 15 amino acids. The germline V gene has CDR1 MDHEN and CDR2 SYDVKM. Trimming cost V 8 bases and J 0 bases; bases outside gene matches: 7. The CDR3 nucleotides read TGTGCCAGCGCCTTTAGCGGGGCTAGCACAGATACGCAGTATTTT. This codes for CASAFSGASTDTQYF. Full variable domain (outside the CDR3, taken from reference TRBV28 and TRBJ2-3): DVKVTQSSRYLVKRTGEKVFLECVQDMDHENMFWYRQDPGLGLRLIYFSYDVKMKEKGDIPEGYSVSREKKERFSLILESASTNQTSMYLCASAFSGASTDTQYFGPGTRLTVL.

The chain employs TRBV10-3 and TRBJ2-7; D remains ambiguous. There are 12 residues in the CDR3. Trimming shortened V by 3 bases and J by 4 bases, and 7 bases separated the two germline ends. Germline V gives CDR1 ENHRY, CDR2 SYGVKD. This CDR3 is CAISDSPYEQYF. CDR3 DNA: TGTGCCATCAGTGACTCCCCGTACGAGCAGTACTTC.

The rearrangement links TRBV10-1 to TRBJ2-1, with 8 bases fitting TRBD2. V gave up 7 bases and J gave up 2 bases; unmatched junction bases: 7. Germline values: CDR1 WNHNN, CDR2 SYGVQD (reference sequence). The CDR3 consists of 15 residues. CDR3 loop: CASTTSGRTYNEQFF. The CDR3 DNA is TGCGCCAGCACTACAAGCGGGAGAACCTACAATGAGCAGTTCTTC.

The rearrangement joins TRBV9 to TRBJ2-1, with 7 bases matching TRBD2. From germline, CDR1 is SGDLS and CDR2 YYNGEE. V dropped 5 bases and J dropped 4; count of bases not matched to a gene: 6. The CDR3 is 14 amino acids. The CDR3: CASSATSAYNEQFF. CDR3 DNA sequence: TGTGCCAGCAGTGCAACTAGCGCTTACAATGAGCAGTTCTTC.

This sequence joins TRBV9 and TRBJ2-5, with D perhaps TRBD2 (5 bases). The length of the CDR3 is 15 residues. Trimming pared 0 bases from V and 1 base from J, leaving 10 bases between. Germline V lookup: CDR1 SGDLS, CDR2 YYNGEE. CDR3: CASSVGENLQETQYF. CDR3 DNA sequence: TGTGCCAGCAGCGTAGGGGAGAATCTCCAAGAGACCCAGTACTTC.

The rearrangement links TRBV29-1 to TRBJ1-2; 11 bases map to TRBD1. Germline CDR1 reads SQVTM; CDR2 reads ANQGSEA. After removal of 7 bases from V and 9 bases from J, the junction contained 10 bases not matched to a gene. This CDR3 is built from 13 residues. CDR3 sequence (DNA): TGCAGCGCCCCAGGGGGGGACAGGGGGAGCTACACCTTC. It translates to CSAPGGDRGSYTF.

In the case of this clone: The sample holds other DNA sequences that translate to the same CDR3. The V call is TRBV6-1, the J call TRBJ2-7, with D uncertain. V gave up 3 bases and J gave up 0 bases, with 12 bases separating them. CDR1 MNHNS and CDR2 SASEGT come from the germline V gene. CDR3 length: 15 residues. Here the CDR3 reads CASSEGRPGSYEQYF. Here the CDR3 DNA reads TGTGCCAGCAGTGAGGGCCGCCCGGGCTCCTACGAGCAGTACTTC.

The gene calls are TRBV7-9 and TRBJ2-5; D might be TRBD1 (5 bases). Germline V gene data show CDR1 as SEHNR and CDR2 as FQNEAQ (reference sequence). The CDR3 spans 14 residues. The germline V and J ends were trimmed by 8 bases and 2 bases, with 15 bases remaining between them. This CDR3 is CASGQGATQETQYF. The DNA of the CDR3 is TGTGCCAGCGGGCAAGGGGCTACGCAAGAGACCCAGTACTTC. The variable domain in full, with the rest retrieved from reference TRBV7-9 and TRBJ2-5, is DTGVSQNPRHKITKRGQNVTFRCDPISEHNRLYWYRQTLGQGPEFLTYFQNEAQLEKSRLLSDRFSAERPKGSFSTLEIQRTEQGDSAMYLCASGQGATQETQYFGPGTRLLVL.

In nucleotides, the CDR3 is TGCGCCAGCAGTTTACATAGCTCCTACAATGAGCAGTTCTTC. As protein: CASSLHSSYNEQFF. J is TRBJ2-1 and V is TRBV5-1; D is unresolved. CDR3 length equals 14 residues. The germline V gene has CDR1 SGHRS and CDR2 YFSETQ. Trimming removed 5 bases from V and 0 bases from J, with 9 bases in between.

The genes are TRBV7-9 and TRBJ2-5; TRBD1 matches at 7 bases. The CDR3 extends over 15 amino acids. J gave up 4 bases and V 3 bases, and 8 bases lay outside the gene matches. The germline V gene has CDR1 SEHNR and CDR2 FQNEAQ (reference sequence). In DNA, the CDR3 is TGTGCCAGCAGCTTCCCCAGGACAGGCGGAGAGACCCAGTACTTC. Translation: CASSFPRTGGETQYF. The full variable domain, in which reference TRBV7-9 and TRBJ2-5 provide the parts outside the CDR3, is DTGVSQNPRHKITKRGQNVTFRCDPISEHNRLYWYRQTLGQGPEFLTYFQNEAQLEKSRLLSDRFSAERPKGSFSTLEIQRTEQGDSAMYLCASSFPRTGGETQYFGPGTRLLVL.

The chain recombines TRBV7-2 with TRBJ2-1; TRBD2 agrees at 11 bases. CDR1 is SGHTA, CDR2 FQGNSA, per germline. Germline trimming cut 2 bases from V and 6 bases from J; bases unmatched to any gene: 3. This CDR3 is built from 15 residues. Here the CDR3 DNA reads TGTGCCAGCAGCTTATCCCTAGCGGGAGGCAATGAGCAGTTCTTC. Translated: CASSLSLAGGNEQFF.

This chain connects TRBV29-1 to TRBJ2-4, with D maybe TRBD1 (5 bases). Germline lookup yields CDR1 SQVTM and CDR2 ANQGSEA. V was shortened by 4 bases and J by 1 base, with 17 bases between the two germline ends. This CDR3 has 16 amino acids. The CDR3 reads CSVGAGSLGAKNIQYF. CDR3 DNA: TGCAGCGTTGGGGCAGGGTCACTCGGGGCCAAAAACATTCAGTACTTC.

This chain links TRBV7-9 with TRBJ2-3; D ambiguous. The CDR3 covers 15 residues. The V gene's germline CDR1 is SEHNR and CDR2 FQNEAQ (reference sequence). V was clipped by 1 base and J by 1 base, with 9 bases between them. Here the CDR3 reads CASSLEFPGTDTQYF. CDR3 sequence (DNA): TGTGCCAGCAGCTTAGAGTTCCCAGGCACAGATACGCAGTATTTT.

CDR3 DNA: TGTGCCAGCAGTTTCCGACCTCGGGATGAGCAGTTCTTC. Protein product: CASSFRPRDEQFF. This chain joins TRBV28 and TRBJ2-1, with no clear D. The V and J ends lost 3 bases and 8 bases respectively, with 11 bases between them. CDR1 MDHEN and CDR2 SYDVKM come from the germline V gene. The CDR3 loop spans 13 amino acids.

This clone was counted between two and nine times. This CDR3 is also generated by other DNA sequences in the sample. The chain uses TRBV6-1 and TRBJ1-1; D gene ambiguous. Germline loops: CDR1 MNHNS, CDR2 SASEGT. V was cut by 2 bases and J by 1 base, with 8 bases left in between. The CDR3 sequence is 14 residues long. Here the CDR3 reads CASSEFGGNTEAFF. The DNA for the CDR3 is TGTGCCAGCAGTGAATTCGGAGGGAACACTGAAGCTTTCTTT.

The chain couples TRBV7-9 to TRBJ2-2; no reliable D call. The ends were cut back, 3 bases at V and 6 bases at J, with 14 bases in the middle. This CDR3 is built from 15 residues. CDR1 is SEHNR, CDR2 FQNEAQ, per germline (reference sequence). The chain's CDR3 is CASSFEAPRAGELFF. CDR3 DNA: TGTGCCAGCAGCTTTGAGGCCCCCCGGGCCGGGGAGCTGTTTTTT. The full variable domain, with the rest looked up from reference TRBV7-9 and TRBJ2-2, is DTGVSQNPRHKITKRGQNVTFRCDPISEHNRLYWYRQTLGQGPEFLTYFQNEAQLEKSRLLSDRFSAERPKGSFSTLEIQRTEQGDSAMYLCASSFEAPRAGELFFGEGSRLTVL.

The J gene is TRBJ1-2, the V gene TRBV27; D is undetermined. From germline, CDR1 is MNHEY and CDR2 SMNVEV (reference sequence). Trimming left V 0 bases short and J 7 bases short, with 15 bases between. CDR3 length: 15 residues. This CDR3 reads CASSLSEKGVTGYTF. The CDR3 nucleotides are TGTGCCAGCAGTTTATCGGAAAAAGGAGTTACTGGCTACACCTTC.

This chain links TRBV5-6 with TRBJ2-7, with no clear D. The CDR3 consists of 15 residues. The germline V gene encodes CDR1 SGHDT and CDR2 YYEEEE. Deletions cut 0 bases from V and 2 bases from J, with 12 bases between. In DNA form, the CDR3 reads TGTGCCAGCAGCTTGGCTGGCGGCGGAGCCTACGAGCAGTACTTC. Translated: CASSLAGGGAYEQYF.

The chain recombines TRBV6-1 with TRBJ2-7; TRBD1 agrees at 7 bases. Germline V gene lookup returns CDR1 MNHNS and CDR2 SASEGT. The CDR3 contains 13 residues. V was clipped by 5 bases and J by 2 bases; unmatched bases: 3. CDR3 DNA: TGTGCCAGCAGTCGGGACAGAGCCTACGAGCAGTACTTC. Its protein product is CASSRDRAYEQYF.

The J gene is TRBJ2-7, the V gene TRBV19; D gene uncertain. V lost 3 bases, J lost 6 bases, and 9 bases lay in between. This CDR3 spans 12 amino acids. CDR1 and CDR2 (germline): LNHDA, SQIVND (reference sequence). CDR3 in amino acids: CASSISMGEQYF. As DNA, the CDR3 is TGTGCCAGTAGTATCTCCATGGGCGAGCAGTACTTC.

The chain couples TRBV28 to TRBJ2-4; D remains unclear. Deletions cut 3 bases from V and 4 bases from J, with 10 bases between. Germline values: CDR1 MDHEN, CDR2 SYDVKM. This CDR3 comprises 14 residues. The CDR3 sequence: CASSFGETKNIQYF. The CDR3 region has the DNA TGTGCCAGCAGTTTCGGAGAAACTAAAAACATTCAGTACTTC.

V and J are TRBV5-1 and TRBJ1-4; TRBD1 matches 10 bases. V was pared by 4 bases and J by 10 bases, with 7 bases of the junction left unmatched. This CDR3 is 14 amino acids long. Germline assignment: CDR1 SGHRS and CDR2 YFSETQ. CDR3 residues: CASSATGGFGKLFF. The CDR3 DNA follows: TGCGCCAGCAGCGCGACAGGGGGCTTCGGAAAACTGTTTTTT. The full variable domain, with the rest looked up from reference TRBV5-1 and TRBJ1-4, is KAGVTQTPRYLIKTRGQQVTLSCSPISGHRSVSWYQQTPGQGLQFLFEYFSETQRNKGNFPGRFSGRQFSNSRSEMNVSTLELGDSALYLCASSATGGFGKLFFGSGTQLSVL.

The chain uses TRBV7-6 and TRBJ2-2; D not certain. The germline CDR1 and CDR2 sequences are SGHVS and FNYEAQ. There are 13 residues in the CDR3. The V and J ends lost 4 bases and 7 bases respectively, with 10 bases between them. The CDR3 spells CASSSGWVGELFF. DNA of the CDR3: TGTGCCAGCAGCTCCGGTTGGGTCGGGGAGCTGTTTTTT. The full variable domain, with the rest looked up from reference TRBV7-6 and TRBJ2-2, is GAGVSQSPRYKVTKRGQDVALRCDPISGHVSLYWYRQALGQGPEFLTYFNYEAQQDKSGLPNDRFSAERPEGSISTLTIQRTEQRDSAMYRCASSSGWVGELFFGEGSRLTVL.

This chain uses TRBV28 with TRBJ1-5, with TRBD1 as a possible D gene (5 bases). The germline V and J ends were trimmed by 6 bases and 0 bases, with 12 bases remaining between them. Germline-derived CDR1 and CDR2 are MDHEN and SYDVKM. The CDR3 is 15 residues long. The CDR3 spells CASREGFGSNQPQHF. The DNA for the CDR3 is TGTGCCAGCAGGGAGGGGTTTGGTAGCAATCAGCCCCAGCATTTT.

V usage is TRBV11-2 and J usage is TRBJ1-1; 10 bases fit TRBD1. The V gene's germline CDR1 is SGHAT and CDR2 FQNNGV. The J segment lost 1 base and the V segment lost 5 bases, leaving 4 bases of the junction unmatched. CDR3 length equals 15 residues. The CDR3 loop is CASSTRQGANTEAFF. The CDR3 DNA is TGTGCCAGCAGCACCAGACAGGGGGCGAACACTGAAGCTTTCTTT.